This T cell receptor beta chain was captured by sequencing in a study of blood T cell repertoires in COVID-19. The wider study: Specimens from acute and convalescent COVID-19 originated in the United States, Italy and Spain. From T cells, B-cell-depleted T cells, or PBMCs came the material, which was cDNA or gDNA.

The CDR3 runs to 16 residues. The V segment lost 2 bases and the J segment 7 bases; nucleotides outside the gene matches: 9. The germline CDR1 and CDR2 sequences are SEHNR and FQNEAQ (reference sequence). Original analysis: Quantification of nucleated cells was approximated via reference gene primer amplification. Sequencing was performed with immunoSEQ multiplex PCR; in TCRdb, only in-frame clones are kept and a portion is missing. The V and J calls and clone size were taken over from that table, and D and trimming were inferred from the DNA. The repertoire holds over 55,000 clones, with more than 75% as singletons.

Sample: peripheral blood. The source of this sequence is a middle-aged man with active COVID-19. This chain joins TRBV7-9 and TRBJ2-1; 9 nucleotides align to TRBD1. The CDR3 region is CASSLTRQGEGNEQFF. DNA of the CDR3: TGTGCCAGCAGCTTAACCCGACAGGGGGAAGGAAATGAGCAGTTCTTC.